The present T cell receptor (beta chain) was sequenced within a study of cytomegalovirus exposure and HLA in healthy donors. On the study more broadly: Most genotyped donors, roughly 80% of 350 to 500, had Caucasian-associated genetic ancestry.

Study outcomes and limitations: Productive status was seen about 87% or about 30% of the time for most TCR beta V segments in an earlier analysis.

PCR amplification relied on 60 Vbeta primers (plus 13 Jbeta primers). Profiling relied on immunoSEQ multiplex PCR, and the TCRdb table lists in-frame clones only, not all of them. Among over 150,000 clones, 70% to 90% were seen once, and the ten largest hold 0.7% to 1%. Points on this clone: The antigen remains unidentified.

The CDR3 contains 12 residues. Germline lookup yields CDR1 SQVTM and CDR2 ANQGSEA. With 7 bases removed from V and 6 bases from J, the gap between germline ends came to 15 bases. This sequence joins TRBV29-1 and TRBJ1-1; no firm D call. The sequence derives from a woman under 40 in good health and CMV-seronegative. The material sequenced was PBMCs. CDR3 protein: CSAERTVAEAFF. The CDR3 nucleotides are TGCAGCGCCGAGAGAACGGTGGCTGAAGCTTTCTTT. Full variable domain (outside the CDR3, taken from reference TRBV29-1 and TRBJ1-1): SAVISQKPSRDICQRGTSLTIQCQVDSQVTMMFWYRQQPGQSLTLIATANQGSEATYESGFVIDKFPISRPNLTFSTLTVSNMSPEDSSIYLCSAERTVAEAFFGQGTRLTVV.